The 32 T cell receptor beta chains below were found in one sample sequenced in a study of CD8+CD57+ T cells in acquired aplastic anemia. The study profiled TCR beta VDJ and CDR3 using genomic DNA as template. MiXCR, applied by TCRdb to the reads, yields one record per CDR3 protein. The table lists 190,000 or so distinct CDR3 sequences, around 60% of them singletons, with around 28% in the top ten. Source material: sorted CD4+, CD8+, or CD8+CD57+ T cells (not recorded which) from PBMCs. These receptors all stem from a human donor in good health.

This clonotype showed up many times. V usage is TRBV10-1 and J usage is TRBJ1-1; perhaps TRBD1 as D (6 bases). This CDR3 is 13 amino acids long. Per the germline V gene, CDR1 is WNHNN and CDR2 is SYGVQD (reference sequence). V lost 6 bases and J lost 1, with 9 bases in between. Here the CDR3 reads CASSQTGNTEAFF. In DNA, the CDR3 is TGCGCCAGCAGCCAGACAGGGAACACTGAAGCTTTCTTT.

This clonotype was recorded many times. J is TRBJ2-7 and V is TRBV5-6; 12 positions match TRBD1. Germline lookup yields CDR1 SGHDT and CDR2 YYEEEE. This CDR3 is 15 amino acids long. V dropped 4 bases and J dropped 3; count of bases not matched to a gene: 5. CDR3 bases: TGTGCCAGCAGCGGAGGGACAGGGGGCGACTACGAGCAGTACTTC. It specifies CASSGGTGGDYEQYF. Complete variable domain (other parts from reference TRBV5-6 and TRBJ2-7): DAGVTQSPTHLIKTRGQQVTLRCSPKSGHDTVSWYQQALGQGPQFIFQYYEEEERQRGNFPDRFSGHQFPNYSSELNVNALLLGDSALYLCASSGGTGGDYEQYFGPGTRLTVT.

V is TRBV20-1 and J is TRBJ2-1, with unresolved D. Trimming removed 1 base from V and 5 bases from J, with 15 bases in between. Germline CDR1 reads DFQATT; CDR2 reads SNEGSKA (reference sequence). The CDR3 spans 15 residues. CDR3: CSARGIDRRNNEQFF. The DNA for the CDR3 is TGCAGTGCTAGAGGAATTGATCGACGGAACAATGAGCAGTTCTTC.

The gene calls are TRBV7-8 and TRBJ1-3, with TRBD1 matching over 7 bases. The CDR3 is 14 residues long. From germline, CDR1 is SGHVS and CDR2 FQNEAQ. Trimming cost V 3 bases and J 2 bases; bases outside gene matches: 1. The chain's CDR3 is CASSLGTAGNTIYF. CDR3 DNA: TGTGCCAGCAGCTTGGGGACAGCTGGAAACACCATATATTTT.

The CDR3 bases are TGTGCCAGCAGCTCGGGACAGTACAATGAGCAGTTCTTC. Protein product: CASSSGQYNEQFF. The rearrangement uses TRBV7-6 and TRBJ2-1, with 7 bases lining up with TRBD1. The CDR3 contains 13 residues. Germline V gives CDR1 SGHVS, CDR2 FNYEAQ. V gave up 4 bases and J gave up 4 bases; unmatched junction bases: 1.

The rearrangement uses TRBV7-2 and TRBJ1-4; 8 positions match TRBD1. From germline, CDR1 is SGHTA and CDR2 FQGNSA. The CDR3 is 13 residues long. After removal of 5 bases from V and 15 bases from J, the junction contained 11 bases not matched to a gene. CDR3 nucleotides: TGTGCCAGCAGCGGTGACAGGGGTACTTTGATGTTTTTT. This encodes CASSGDRGTLMFF.

This clonotype was recorded at least ten times. This chain links TRBV4-1 with TRBJ1-1; TRBD1 matches at 11 bases. Germline V gene data show CDR1 as MGHRA and CDR2 as YSYEKL. The CDR3 is made up of 16 amino acids. The junction had 5 bases not matched to a gene; V was cut back by 4 bases and J by 1 base. CDR3 protein: CASSLGTGGPNTEAFF. CDR3 DNA: TGCGCCAGCAGCCTGGGGACAGGGGGGCCGAACACTGAAGCTTTCTTT.

The chain has TRBV6-5 and TRBJ1-2; no clear D. There are 14 residues in the CDR3. Between the trimmed V and J ends, which lost 5 bases and 2 bases, there was a span of 12 bases. CDR1 is MNHEY, CDR2 SVGAGI, per germline. The CDR3 here is CASSITTGNYGYTF. The CDR3 region has the DNA TGTGCCAGCAGTATTACGACGGGGAACTATGGCTACACCTTC.

In this sample, this clonotype turned up a few times. The gene calls are TRBV7-6 and TRBJ2-1; no reliable D call. CDR3 length: 13 residues. Germline CDR1 and CDR2: SGHVS and FNYEAQ. V was pared by 0 bases and J by 5 bases, with 5 bases between. DNA of the CDR3: TGTGCCAGCAGCTTAGCGCTCCACAATGAGCAGTTCTTC. Protein product: CASSLALHNEQFF.

This clonotype was detected a few times. V usage is TRBV20-1 and J usage is TRBJ1-5; D ambiguous. V was clipped by 2 bases and J by 0 bases, with 8 bases between them. Germline CDR1 and CDR2: DFQATT and SNEGSKA (reference sequence). The CDR3 length is 14 residues. This chain's CDR3 is CSARLDHSNQPQHF. In DNA form, the CDR3 reads TGCAGTGCTAGACTTGACCATAGCAATCAGCCCCAGCATTTT.

The chain uses TRBV9 and TRBJ2-5, with TRBD2 as a possible D gene (6 bases). The V end lost 4 bases, the J end lost 1 base, and 14 bases lay between the germline ends. The CDR3 has 15 amino acids. The V gene's germline CDR1 is SGDLS and CDR2 YYNGEE. In nucleotides, the CDR3 is TGTGCCAGCAGCCGCGGAATAGCGGCCCAAGAGACCCAGTACTTC. Its translation is CASSRGIAAQETQYF.

This clonotype turned up a few times. The gene calls are TRBV7-3 and TRBJ2-7; 9 bases are a match to TRBD1. Germline V gene data show CDR1 as SGHTA and CDR2 as FQGTGA. The V and J ends lost 5 bases and 2 bases, in that order; junction bases with no gene match: 7. The CDR3 length is 15 residues. CDR3 residues: CASSPTTGGAYEQYF. CDR3 DNA sequence: TGTGCCAGCAGCCCAACGACAGGGGGAGCCTACGAGCAGTACTTC.

The chain links TRBV6-4 to TRBJ2-2; 7 bases agree with TRBD2. Losses at the gene ends were 2 bases for V and 6 bases for J; bases not matched to a gene: 3. Per germline, CDR1 MRHNA and CDR2 SNTAGT. CDR3 length: 14 amino acids. The chain's CDR3 is CASSDQTSSGELFF. The CDR3 DNA reads TGTGCCAGCAGTGACCAGACTAGCTCCGGGGAGCTGTTTTTT.

The chain is built from TRBV20-1 and TRBJ1-2; D unresolved. CDR1 DFQATT and CDR2 SNEGSKA come from the germline V gene (reference sequence). V dropped 6 bases and J dropped 3 bases, with 8 bases sitting between them. The CDR3 extends over 11 amino acids. CDR3 protein: CSADVDYGYTF. CDR3 DNA sequence: TGCAGTGCAGACGTAGACTATGGCTACACCTTC.

The rearrangement joins TRBV25-1 to TRBJ2-3; TRBD2 matches at 12 bases. The CDR3 is 17 residues long. Germline CDR1 and CDR2: MGHDK and SYGVNS. Unmatched junction bases numbered 6, after V lost 2 bases and J lost 3 bases. The CDR3 bases are TGTGCCAGCAGTGAAGCTCTAGCGGGAGGGAGAACAGATACGCAGTATTTT. It is translated as CASSEALAGGRTDTQYF.

V and J are TRBV29-1 and TRBJ2-7; 7 bases match TRBD1. The V gene's germline CDR1 is SQVTM and CDR2 ANQGSEA. The junction had 6 bases not matched to a gene; V was cut back by 1 base and J by 0 bases. CDR3 size: 15 residues. Here the CDR3 reads CSVEAQTGPSYEQYF. The CDR3 DNA follows: TGCAGCGTTGAAGCCCAGACAGGGCCCTCCTACGAGCAGTACTTC.

This clonotype was seen a few times. The chain employs TRBV20-1 and TRBJ2-5, with 10 bases matching TRBD1. The CDR3 runs 14 residues. With 5 bases clipped from V and 3 bases from J, the junction kept 6 bases outside the gene matches. Germline CDR1 is DFQATT and CDR2 is SNEGSKA (reference sequence). The CDR3 loop reads CSALDRGSEETQYF. The DNA for the CDR3 is TGCAGTGCTCTGGACAGGGGGAGCGAAGAGACCCAGTACTTC.

The V gene is TRBV15, the J gene TRBJ2-3; no clear D gene. The CDR3 consists of 13 residues. Germline assignment: CDR1 LNHNV and CDR2 YYDKDF (reference sequence). The ends were cut back, 0 bases at V and 10 bases at J, with 11 bases in the middle. CDR3 sequence: CATSREGSGPQYF. For the CDR3, the DNA is TGTGCCACCAGCAGAGAAGGATCGGGCCCGCAGTATTTT.

V is TRBV7-8 and J is TRBJ1-5, with a tentative D call TRBD1 (5 bases). The V end lost 5 bases, the J end lost 5 bases, and 19 bases lay between the germline ends. The V gene's germline CDR1 is SGHVS and CDR2 FQNEAQ. The CDR3 has 16 amino acids. In DNA form, the CDR3 reads TGTGCCAGCAGCCCCCTTTTCGGCCAGGGAGATCAGCCCCAGCATTTT. It yields the protein CASSPLFGQGDQPQHF.

The J gene is TRBJ2-1, the V gene TRBV29-1, with TRBD2 matching 13 bases. The CDR3 runs to 16 residues. V dropped 7 bases and J dropped 4; count of bases not matched to a gene: 10. Germline loops: CDR1 SQVTM, CDR2 ANQGSEA. The CDR3 is CSGDSGLAGAYNEQFF. DNA of the CDR3: TGCAGCGGGGACAGTGGACTAGCGGGGGCATACAATGAGCAGTTCTTC.

The V call is TRBV20-1, the J call TRBJ1-2; D is possibly TRBD1 (5 bases). The CDR3 totals 13 residues. Germline lookup yields CDR1 DFQATT and CDR2 SNEGSKA (reference sequence). V was pared by 1 base and J by 3 bases, with 9 bases between. CDR3 loop: CSARVGGYYGYTF. The CDR3 DNA follows: TGCAGTGCTAGAGTGGGGGGATACTATGGCTACACCTTC.

The chain recombines TRBV4-3 with TRBJ2-1, with D tentatively TRBD2 (6 bases). CDR3 size: 16 residues. V lost 4 bases and J 0 bases, leaving 13 bases between the germline ends. Germline V lookup: CDR1 LGHNA, CDR2 YSLEER. CDR3 bases: TGCGCCAGCAGCCTGGAGGGGCCATACTCCTACAATGAGCAGTTCTTC. Its protein product is CASSLEGPYSYNEQFF.

As regards this clonotype: No conserved phenylalanine or tryptophan is present at the end of the CDR3, so a read error is the likely explanation. V usage is TRBV20-1 and J usage is TRBJ1-6; tentative D call: TRBD1 (5 bases). The CDR3 loop spans 14 amino acids. CDR1 and CDR2 from the germline V gene are DFQATT and SNEGSKA (reference sequence). Trimming took 1 base from V and 2 from J, leaving 6 bases between them. The DNA of the CDR3 is TGCAGTGCTAGAGGGGGGACCTATAATTCACCCCTCCACCTT. Protein: CSARGGTYNSPLHL.

The chain uses TRBV20-1 and TRBJ2-7; TRBD2 agrees at 13 bases. Trimming removed 1 base from V and 12 bases from J; junction bases left unmatched: 6. The CDR3 is made up of 13 amino acids. Germline CDR1 and CDR2: DFQATT and SNEGSKA (reference sequence). In nucleotides, the CDR3 is TGCAGTGCTAGAGGACTAGCGGGAGGCAGCCTGTACTTC. It encodes CSARGLAGGSLYF.

The chain employs TRBV4-1 and TRBJ2-2, with 10 bases lining up with TRBD1. CDR3 length: 16 amino acids. Trimming cost V 3 bases and J 3 bases; bases outside gene matches: 4. The germline V gene has CDR1 MGHRA and CDR2 YSYEKL. The CDR3 spells CASSHFGQGDTGELFF. DNA of the CDR3: TGCGCCAGCAGCCATTTTGGACAGGGGGACACCGGGGAGCTGTTTTTT.

This clonotype has only a few counts. The CDR3: CASSTGSGGVYEQYF. The CDR3 coding sequence is TGTGCCAGCAGCACGGGTAGCGGGGGGGTGTACGAGCAGTACTTC. The V and J genes are TRBV7-9 and TRBJ2-7; 11 nucleotides align to TRBD2. Trimming removed 5 bases from V and 4 bases from J; junction bases left unmatched: 7. The germline gives CDR1 SEHNR, CDR2 FQNEAQ (reference sequence). The CDR3 loop spans 15 amino acids.

Of note for this clonotype: An end of the junction differs from the germline gene, which may be a read error. This chain joins TRBV15 and TRBJ2-7; a weak D match, TRBD2 (5 bases). Germline assignment: CDR1 LNHNV and CDR2 YYDKDF (reference sequence). CDR3 size: 14 residues. Here the CDR3 reads CATSSSPGTYEQYF. The CDR3 DNA reads TGTGCTACCAGCAGCTCTCCGGGGACCTACGAGCAGTACTTC.

The rearrangement uses TRBV5-1 and TRBJ2-3, with a weak D call TRBD2 (7 bases). Looked up from germline, CDR1 is SGHRS and CDR2 is YFSETQ. Trimming cost V 7 bases and J 4 bases, with 16 bases left between them. The CDR3 is 14 amino acids. This CDR3 is CASRGGTSADTQYF. In nucleotides, the CDR3 is TGCGCCAGCCGAGGGGGAACTAGCGCAGATACGCAGTATTTT.

This clonotype was recorded at least ten times. This chain joins TRBV19 and TRBJ2-7; D perhaps matches TRBD1 (6 bases). The CDR3 runs to 12 residues. V was shortened by 5 bases and J by 3 bases, with 8 bases between the two germline ends. Germline V gene data show CDR1 as LNHDA and CDR2 as SQIVND (reference sequence). The CDR3 DNA reads TGTGCCAGTAGTGGGGGCTTCTACGAGCAGTACTTC. The encoded protein is CASSGGFYEQYF.

This clonotype was seen only a few times. The J gene is TRBJ2-1, the V gene TRBV20-1; no clear D. Trimming stripped 3 bases from V and 0 bases from J, with 9 bases between. The CDR3 contains 14 residues. Germline V gene data show CDR1 as DFQATT and CDR2 as SNEGSKA (reference sequence). CDR3 in DNA: TGCAGTGCTAGTAGTGGATACTCCTACAATGAGCAGTTCTTC. The encoded protein is CSASSGYSYNEQFF.

This clonotype came up once. V is TRBV12-3 or TRBV12-4 and J is TRBJ2-7, with 12 bases aligning to TRBD2. The CDR3 totals 16 residues. V lost 4 bases, J lost 2 bases, and 6 bases stayed unmatched. In DNA, the CDR3 is TGTGCCAGCAGTTCGAGGGGACTAGCGGGTACCTACGAGCAGTACTTC. This gives the protein CASSSRGLAGTYEQYF.

This chain connects TRBV7-4 to TRBJ2-5; 7 bases are a match to TRBD2. V lost 4 bases to trimming and J lost 4 bases; unmatched junction nucleotides: 6. Germline values: CDR1 SGHVT, CDR2 SQSDAQ. The CDR3 runs 14 residues. The CDR3 DNA sequence: TGTGCCAGCAGCTCGACTAGCCCTGTAGAGACCCAGTACTTC. It yields the protein CASSSTSPVETQYF.